These 3 T cell receptor beta chains came from one sample sequenced in a study of T cell clonality in common variable immunodeficiency. Some clones are missing from TCRdb's copy, which holds only in-frame ones; the method was immunoSEQ multiplex PCR. The sample has 45,000 to 70,000 clones, none seen only once. Sequencing was carried out using peripheral blood mononuclear cells. These receptors were obtained from a person aged 18 to 70 in good health.

Many counts were recorded for this clone. The missing CDR3 end, 3 residues past where the read stops, is filled in from the germline J gene. The V gene is TRBV6-1, the J gene TRBJ2-7; 8 nucleotides match TRBD1. CDR1 and CDR2 (germline): MNHNS, SASEGT. V lost 4 bases and J lost 2; bases outside the gene matches: 7. This CDR3 has 15 amino acids. CDR3 bases read: TGTGCCAGCAGTGCTCGGGACAGGAAACCCTACGAG. Protein sequence: CASSARDRKPYE. The full CDR3 protein reads CASSARDRKPYEQYF.

This clone came up many times. The sequence runs out 3 residues before the end of the CDR3; the remainder is reconstructed from the germline J gene. J is TRBJ1-1 and V is TRBV5-4, with 8 bases identical to TRBD1. The J segment lost 3 bases and the V segment lost 3 bases, leaving 7 bases of the junction unmatched. This CDR3 is built from 15 residues. Germline V lookup: CDR1 SGHNT, CDR2 YYREEE (reference sequence). The sequenced CDR3 bases are TGTGCCAGCAGCTCCCTAACAGGGGGATACACTGAA. Amino acids: CASSSLTGGYTE. In full, the CDR3 is CASSSLTGGYTEAFF.

This clone was detected a few times. The CDR3 end falls 3 residues outside the read, so it is completed with the germline J gene. The chain combines TRBV5-1 with TRBJ2-1, with TRBD2 matching over 14 bases. This CDR3 has 16 residues. Per the germline V gene, CDR1 is SGHRS and CDR2 is YFSETQ. J lost 4 bases, V lost 0 bases, and 0 bases had no gene match. The CDR3 DNA, read in part, is TGCGCCAGCAGCTTGGGGACTAGCGGGGGGTACAATGAG. Amino acids: CASSLGTSGGYNE. The full CDR3 protein reads CASSLGTSGGYNEQFF. The entire variable domain, with the rest obtained from reference TRBV5-1 and TRBJ2-1, is as follows: KAGVTQTPRYLIKTRGQQVTLSCSPISGHRSVSWYQQTPGQGLQFLFEYFSETQRNKGNFPGRFSGRQFSNSRSEMNVSTLELGDSALYLCASSLGTSGGYNEQFFGPGTRLTVL.